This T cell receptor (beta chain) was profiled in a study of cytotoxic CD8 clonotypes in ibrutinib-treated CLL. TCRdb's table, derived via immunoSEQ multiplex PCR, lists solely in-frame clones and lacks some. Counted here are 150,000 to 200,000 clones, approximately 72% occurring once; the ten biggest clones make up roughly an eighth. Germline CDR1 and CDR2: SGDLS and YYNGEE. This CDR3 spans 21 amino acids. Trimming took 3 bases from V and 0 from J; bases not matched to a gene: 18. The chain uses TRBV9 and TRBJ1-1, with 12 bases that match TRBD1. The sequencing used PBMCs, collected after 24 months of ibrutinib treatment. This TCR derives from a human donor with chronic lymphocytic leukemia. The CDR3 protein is CASSDPGTGGKKSFVNTEAFF. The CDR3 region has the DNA TGTGCCAGCAGCGACCCCGGGACAGGGGGCAAAAAATCATTCGTGAACACTGAAGCTTTCTTT.